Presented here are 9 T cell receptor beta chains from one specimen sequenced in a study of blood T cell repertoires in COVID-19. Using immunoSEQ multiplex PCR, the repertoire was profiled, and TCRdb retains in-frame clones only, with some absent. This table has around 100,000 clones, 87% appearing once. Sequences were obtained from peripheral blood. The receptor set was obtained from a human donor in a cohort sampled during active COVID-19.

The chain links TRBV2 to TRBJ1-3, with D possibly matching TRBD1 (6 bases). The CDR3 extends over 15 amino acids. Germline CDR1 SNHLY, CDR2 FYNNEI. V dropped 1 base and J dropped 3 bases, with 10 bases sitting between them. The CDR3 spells CASSEGRGDGNTIYF. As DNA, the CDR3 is TGTGCCAGCAGTGAAGGCAGGGGTGATGGAAACACCATATATTTT.

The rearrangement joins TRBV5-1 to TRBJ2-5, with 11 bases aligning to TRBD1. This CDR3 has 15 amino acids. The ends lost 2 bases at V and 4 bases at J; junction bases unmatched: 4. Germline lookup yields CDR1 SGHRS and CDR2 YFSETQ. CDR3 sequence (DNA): TGCGCCAGCAGCTTTGGGGACAGGGGGGGAGAGACCCAGTACTTC. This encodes CASSFGDRGGETQYF.

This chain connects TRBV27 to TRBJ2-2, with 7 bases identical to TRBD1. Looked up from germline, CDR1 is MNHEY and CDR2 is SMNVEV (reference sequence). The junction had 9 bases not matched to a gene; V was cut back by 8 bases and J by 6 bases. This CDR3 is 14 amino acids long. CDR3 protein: CASQRQGGPGELFF. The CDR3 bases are TGTGCCAGCCAAAGACAGGGTGGTCCCGGGGAGCTGTTTTTT.

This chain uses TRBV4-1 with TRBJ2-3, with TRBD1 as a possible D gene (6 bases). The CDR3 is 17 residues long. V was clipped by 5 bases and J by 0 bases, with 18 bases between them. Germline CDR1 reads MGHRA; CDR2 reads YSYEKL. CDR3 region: CASSGGRVASSTDTQYF. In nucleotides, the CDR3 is TGCGCCAGCAGCGGGGGCAGGGTAGCTTCAAGCACAGATACGCAGTATTTT.

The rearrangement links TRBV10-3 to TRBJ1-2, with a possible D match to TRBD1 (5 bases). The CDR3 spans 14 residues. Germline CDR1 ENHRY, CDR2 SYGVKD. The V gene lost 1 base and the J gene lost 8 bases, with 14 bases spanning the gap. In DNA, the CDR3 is TGTGCCATCAGTGAGTTCCAGGGCAGGGAAGGCTACACCTTC. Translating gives CAISEFQGREGYTF.

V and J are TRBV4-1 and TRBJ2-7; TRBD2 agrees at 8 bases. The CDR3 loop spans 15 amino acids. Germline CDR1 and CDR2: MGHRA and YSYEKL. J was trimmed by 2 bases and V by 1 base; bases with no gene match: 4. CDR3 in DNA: TGCGCCAGCAGCCAAGCTAGCGGGCCGCCCTACGAGCAGTACTTC. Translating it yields CASSQASGPPYEQYF.

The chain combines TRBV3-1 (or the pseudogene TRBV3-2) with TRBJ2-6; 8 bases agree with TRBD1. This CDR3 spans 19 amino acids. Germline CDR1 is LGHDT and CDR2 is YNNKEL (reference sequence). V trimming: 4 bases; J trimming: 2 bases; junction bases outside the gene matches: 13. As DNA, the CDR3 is TGTGCCAGCAGCCGACGGACAGGGCTGAGCACCCCTGGGGCCAACGTCCTGACTTTC. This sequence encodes CASSRRTGLSTPGANVLTF.

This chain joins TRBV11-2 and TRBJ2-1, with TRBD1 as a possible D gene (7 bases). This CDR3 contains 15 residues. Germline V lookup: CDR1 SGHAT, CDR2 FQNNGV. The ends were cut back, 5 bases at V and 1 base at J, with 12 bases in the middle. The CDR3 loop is CASSQTGTSYNEQFF. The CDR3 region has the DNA TGTGCCAGCAGCCAGACAGGGACTTCCTACAATGAGCAGTTCTTC.

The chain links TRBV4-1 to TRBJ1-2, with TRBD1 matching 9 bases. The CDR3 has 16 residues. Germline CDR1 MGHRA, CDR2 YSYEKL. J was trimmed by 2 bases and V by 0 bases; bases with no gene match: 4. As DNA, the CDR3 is TGCGCCAGCAGCCAAGATAAGGACAGGGGAAACTATGGCTACACCTTC. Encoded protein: CASSQDKDRGNYGYTF.